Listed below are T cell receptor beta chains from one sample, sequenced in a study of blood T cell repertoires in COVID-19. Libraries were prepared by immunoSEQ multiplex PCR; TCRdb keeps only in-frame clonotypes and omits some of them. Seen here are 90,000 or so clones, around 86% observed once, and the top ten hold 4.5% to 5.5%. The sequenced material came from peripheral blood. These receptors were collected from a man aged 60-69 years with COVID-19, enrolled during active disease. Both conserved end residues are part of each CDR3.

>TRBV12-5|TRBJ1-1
CASGAGTENTEAFF
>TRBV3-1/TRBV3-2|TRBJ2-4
CASSRQGLGIPYF
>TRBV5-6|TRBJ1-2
CASSSDSLNYGYTF
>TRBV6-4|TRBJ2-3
CASSTGDGTDTQYF
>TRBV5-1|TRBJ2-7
CASSLATSSYEQYF
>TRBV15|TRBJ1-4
CATGDRGNEKLFF
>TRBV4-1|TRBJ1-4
CASSLRQFGEKLFF
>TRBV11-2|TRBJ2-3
CASSLGGTDTQYF
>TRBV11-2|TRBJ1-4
CASSLGQAPNEKLFF
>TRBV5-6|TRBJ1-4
CASSLRGSATNEKLFF
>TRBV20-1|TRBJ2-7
CSASAQVLDRGEQYF
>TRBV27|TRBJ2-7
CASSFWDRLYEQYF
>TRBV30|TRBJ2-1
CACRTRGSSYNEQFF
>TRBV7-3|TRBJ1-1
CASSLDSANTEAFF